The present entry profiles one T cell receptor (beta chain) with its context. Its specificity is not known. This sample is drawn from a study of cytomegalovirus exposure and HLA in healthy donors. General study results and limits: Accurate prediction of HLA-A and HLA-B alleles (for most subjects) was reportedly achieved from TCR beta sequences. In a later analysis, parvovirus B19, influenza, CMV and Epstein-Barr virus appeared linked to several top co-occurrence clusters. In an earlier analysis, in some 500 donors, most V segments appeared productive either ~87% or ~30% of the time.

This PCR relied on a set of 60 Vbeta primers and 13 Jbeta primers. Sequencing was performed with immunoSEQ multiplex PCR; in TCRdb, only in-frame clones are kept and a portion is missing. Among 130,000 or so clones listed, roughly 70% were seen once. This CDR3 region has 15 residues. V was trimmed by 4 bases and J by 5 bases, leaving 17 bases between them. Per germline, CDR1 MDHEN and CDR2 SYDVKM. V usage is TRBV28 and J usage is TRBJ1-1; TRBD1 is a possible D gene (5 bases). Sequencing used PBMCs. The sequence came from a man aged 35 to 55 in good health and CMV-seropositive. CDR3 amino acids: CASSSPRAGSTEAFF. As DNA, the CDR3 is TGTGCCAGCAGTTCCCCCCGGGCAGGGTCAACTGAAGCTTTCTTT.